This T cell receptor beta chain was found in a study of shared clonotypes between healthy human individuals. V was pared by 6 bases and J by 5 bases, with 6 bases of the junction left unmatched. The CDR3 sequence is 14 residues long. Germline assignment: CDR1 SGHAT and CDR2 FQNNGV. This table comes from immunoSEQ multiplex PCR, and its TCRdb copy is limited to in-frame clones, with some not included. The sample holds around 1.9 million clones; 93% are singletons and the top ten take more than 1.5%. Naive CD8 cells comprised CD45RO-negative, CCR7-positively selected cells, excluding terminally differentiated effector memory CD45RA+ cells.

V and J are TRBV11-2 and TRBJ2-4, with TRBD1 matching over 8 bases. This TCR derives from a man aged 18 to 30 in good health. Some clones in this sample may be carry-over from other donors' samples. Sequencing was performed on naive CD8+ T cells from PBMCs. The CDR3 coding sequence is TGTGCCAGCAGTACCAGGGGGCGTGAAAACATTCAGTACTTC. Protein sequence: CASSTRGRENIQYF. Full variable domain (outside the CDR3, taken from reference TRBV11-2 and TRBJ2-4): EAGVAQSPRYKIIEKRQSVAFWCNPISGHATLYWYQQILGQGPKLLIQFQNNGVVDDSQLPKDRFSAERLKGVDSTLKIQPAKLEDSAVYLCASSTRGRENIQYFGAGTRLSVL.